This TCR beta chain derives from a study of T cells in Graves' hyperthyroidism and ophthalmopathy. Germline V CDR1 and CDR2: ENHRY, SYGVKD. The CDR3 has 13 amino acids. Amplification of TCR beta CDR3 regions used RNA as the template. First-round RT-PCR with HTBI primers amplified the TCR CDR3 region. A single record per CDR3 protein comes from TCRdb applying MiXCR to the multiplex PCR reads. The sample yields roughly 700,000 distinct CDR3 sequences, roughly 32% seen once. To note about this clonotype: Its antigen is as yet unknown.

Diagnostic decisions used clinical symptoms, serum thyroxine and TRAb, thyroid ultrasound and orbital computed tomography. Fresh peripheral blood, about 10 ml of it, supplied the PBMCs. Study results and limitations: Blood also contained most expanded thyroid clonotypes above 0.001.

Sequencing input: blood. The chain uses TRBV10-3 and TRBJ2-5, with D perhaps being TRBD1 or TRBD2 (7 bases each). The J call may be incorrect, as the DNA end agrees better with TRBJ2-1. The receptor comes from a woman between 40 and 50 years old with Graves' hyperthyroidism. The CDR3 region has the DNA TGTGCCATCGCCGGGACAGCGGGGCGTGAGCAGTTCTTC. Translated: CAIAGTAGREQFF.